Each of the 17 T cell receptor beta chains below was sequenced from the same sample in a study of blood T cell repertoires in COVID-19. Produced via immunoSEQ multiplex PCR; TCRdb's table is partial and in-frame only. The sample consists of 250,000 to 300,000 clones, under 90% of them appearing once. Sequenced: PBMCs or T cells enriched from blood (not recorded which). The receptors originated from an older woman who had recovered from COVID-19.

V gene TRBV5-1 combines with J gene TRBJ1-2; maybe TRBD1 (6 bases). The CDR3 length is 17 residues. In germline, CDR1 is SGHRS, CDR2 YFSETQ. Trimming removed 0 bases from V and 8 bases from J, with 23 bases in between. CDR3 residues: CASSLGPIQGSGMGYTF. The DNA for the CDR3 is TGCGCCAGCAGCTTGGGCCCTATACAGGGATCTGGTATGGGCTACACCTTC.

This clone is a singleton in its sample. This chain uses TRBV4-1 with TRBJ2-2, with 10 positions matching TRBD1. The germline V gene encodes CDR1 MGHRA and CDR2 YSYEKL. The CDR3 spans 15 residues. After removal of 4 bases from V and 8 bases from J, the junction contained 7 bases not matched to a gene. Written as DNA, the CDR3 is TGCGCCAGCAGCCCCGTGGGACAGGGGAGGGGGGAGCTGTTTTTT. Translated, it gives CASSPVGQGRGELFF.

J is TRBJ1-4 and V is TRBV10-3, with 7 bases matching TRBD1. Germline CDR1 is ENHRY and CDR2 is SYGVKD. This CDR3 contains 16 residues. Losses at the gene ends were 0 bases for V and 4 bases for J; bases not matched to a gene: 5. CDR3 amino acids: CAISESLGQFNEKLFF. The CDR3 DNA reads TGTGCCATCAGTGAGTCGCTGGGACAGTTTAATGAAAAACTGTTTTTT.

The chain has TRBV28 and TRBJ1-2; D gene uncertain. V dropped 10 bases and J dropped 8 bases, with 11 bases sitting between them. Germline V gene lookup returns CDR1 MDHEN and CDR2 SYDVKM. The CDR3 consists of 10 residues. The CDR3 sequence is CATRERGYTF. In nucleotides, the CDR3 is TGTGCCACCCGGGAACGAGGCTACACCTTC.

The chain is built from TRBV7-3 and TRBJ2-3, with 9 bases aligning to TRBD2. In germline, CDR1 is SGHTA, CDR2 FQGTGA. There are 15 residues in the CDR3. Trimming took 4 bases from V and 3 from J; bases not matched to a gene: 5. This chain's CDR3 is CASSSIAGETDTQYF. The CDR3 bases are TGTGCCAGCAGCTCGATAGCGGGAGAAACAGATACGCAGTATTTT.

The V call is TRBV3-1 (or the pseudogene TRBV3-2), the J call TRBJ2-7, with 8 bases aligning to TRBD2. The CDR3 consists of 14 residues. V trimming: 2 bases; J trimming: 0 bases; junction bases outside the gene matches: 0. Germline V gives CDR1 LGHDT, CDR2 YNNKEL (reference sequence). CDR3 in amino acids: CASSQSGSSYEQYF. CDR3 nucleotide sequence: TGTGCCAGCAGCCAAAGCGGGAGCTCCTACGAGCAGTACTTC.

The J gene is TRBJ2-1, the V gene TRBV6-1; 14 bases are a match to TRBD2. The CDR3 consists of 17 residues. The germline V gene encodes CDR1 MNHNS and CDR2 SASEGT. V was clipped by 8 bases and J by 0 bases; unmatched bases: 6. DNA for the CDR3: TGTGCCAGCGGTGGGACTAGCGGGGGACCCTCCTACAATGAGCAGTTCTTC. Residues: CASGGTSGGPSYNEQFF.

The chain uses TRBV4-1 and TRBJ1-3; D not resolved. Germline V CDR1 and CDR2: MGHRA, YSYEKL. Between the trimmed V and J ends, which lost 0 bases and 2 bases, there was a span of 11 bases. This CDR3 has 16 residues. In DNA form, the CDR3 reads TGCGCCAGCAGCCAAGAGGTAGGAGGTGCTGGAAACACCATATATTTT. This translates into CASSQEVGGAGNTIYF.

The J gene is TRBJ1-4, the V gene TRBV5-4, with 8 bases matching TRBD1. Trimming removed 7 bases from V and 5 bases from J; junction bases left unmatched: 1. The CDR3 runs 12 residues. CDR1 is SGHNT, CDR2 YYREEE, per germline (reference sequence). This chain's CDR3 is CASGTGNEKLFF. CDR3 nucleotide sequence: TGTGCCAGCGGGACAGGCAATGAAAAACTGTTTTTT.

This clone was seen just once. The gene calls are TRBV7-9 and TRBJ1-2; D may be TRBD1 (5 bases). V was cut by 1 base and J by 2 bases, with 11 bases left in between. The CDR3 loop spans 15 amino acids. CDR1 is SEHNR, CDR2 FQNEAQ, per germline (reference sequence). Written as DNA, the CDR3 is TGTGCCAGCAGCTTAGTAACCAGGGTGAACTATGGCTACACCTTC. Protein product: CASSLVTRVNYGYTF.

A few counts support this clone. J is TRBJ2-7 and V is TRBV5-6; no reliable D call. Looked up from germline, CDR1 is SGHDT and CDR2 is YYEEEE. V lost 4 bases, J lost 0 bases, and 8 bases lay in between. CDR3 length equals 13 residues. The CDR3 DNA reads TGTGCCAGCAGCCCGGTCGACTCCTACGAGCAGTACTTC. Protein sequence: CASSPVDSYEQYF.

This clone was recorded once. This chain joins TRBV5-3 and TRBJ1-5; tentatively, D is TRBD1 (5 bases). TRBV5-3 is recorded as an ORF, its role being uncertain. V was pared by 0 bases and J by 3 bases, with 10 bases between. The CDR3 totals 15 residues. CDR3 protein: CARSLVIRDNQPQHF. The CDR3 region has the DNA TGTGCCAGAAGCTTGGTAATCAGGGACAATCAGCCCCAGCATTTT.

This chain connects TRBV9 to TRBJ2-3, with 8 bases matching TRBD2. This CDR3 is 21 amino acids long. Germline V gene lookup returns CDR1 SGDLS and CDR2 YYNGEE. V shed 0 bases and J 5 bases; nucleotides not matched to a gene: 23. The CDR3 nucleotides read TGTGCCAGCAGCGTAGTGGGACTAGGGGGGTTCGGAATCTCTTACGGAGATACGCAGTATTTT. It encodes CASSVVGLGGFGISYGDTQYF.

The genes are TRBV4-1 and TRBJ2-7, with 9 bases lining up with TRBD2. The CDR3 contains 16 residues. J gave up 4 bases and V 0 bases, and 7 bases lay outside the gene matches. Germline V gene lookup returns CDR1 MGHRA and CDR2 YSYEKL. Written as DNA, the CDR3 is TGCGCCAGCAGCCAAGAAGGGTTAGCGGGAGAATACGAGCAGTACTTC. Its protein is CASSQEGLAGEYEQYF.

The CDR3 DNA reads as TGCAGTGCTAGTCGGGGACTAGCGGTCTACAATGAGCAGTTCTTC. Protein product: CSASRGLAVYNEQFF. The chain has TRBV20-1 and TRBJ2-1, with 11 bases identical to TRBD2. Germline CDR1 and CDR2: DFQATT and SNEGSKA (reference sequence). With V trimmed by 3 bases and J by 3 bases, 4 bases remained unmatched. This CDR3 spans 15 amino acids.

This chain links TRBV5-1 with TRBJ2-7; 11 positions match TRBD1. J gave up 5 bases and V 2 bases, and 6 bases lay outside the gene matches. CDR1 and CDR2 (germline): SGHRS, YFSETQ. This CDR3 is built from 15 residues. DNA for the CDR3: TGCGCCAGCAGCTTAGCCGGACAGGGGGCGAACGAGCAGTACTTC. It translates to CASSLAGQGANEQYF.

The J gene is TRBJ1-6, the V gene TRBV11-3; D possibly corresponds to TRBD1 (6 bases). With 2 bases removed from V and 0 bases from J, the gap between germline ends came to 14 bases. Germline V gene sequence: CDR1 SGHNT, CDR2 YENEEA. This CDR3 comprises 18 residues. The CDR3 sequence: CASSLPTGMSSYNSPLHF. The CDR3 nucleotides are TGTGCCAGCAGCTTACCAACAGGGATGAGCTCCTATAATTCACCCCTCCACTTT.